One and the same sample provided the 22 T cell receptor beta chains below, sequenced in a study of control samples from healthy donors and cancer patients. The method was immunoSEQ multiplex PCR; TCRdb's version includes in-frame clones alone and lacks a portion of them. This table has fewer than 200,000 clones, over 95% appearing once. Material: blood. The source is a woman younger than 45 in good health.

The rearrangement links TRBV7-2 to TRBJ1-6; perhaps TRBD1 as D (6 bases). Trimming took 4 bases from V and 5 from J, leaving 21 bases between them. This CDR3 spans 18 amino acids. Germline CDR1 is SGHTA and CDR2 is FQGNSA. DNA for the CDR3: TGTGCCAGCAGCTCCCCCCGGAAGGGGGGTGTTGATAATTCACCCCTCCACTTT. This sequence encodes CASSSPRKGGVDNSPLHF. Variable domain in full (rest from reference TRBV7-2 and TRBJ1-6): GAGVSQSPSNKVTEKGKDVELRCDPISGHTALYWYRQSLGQGLEFLIYFQGNSAPDKSGLPSDRFSAERTGGSVSTLTIQRTQQEDSAVYLCASSSPRKGGVDNSPLHFGNGTRLTVT.

The CDR3 sequence is CARSLAIYEQYF. As DNA, the CDR3 is TGTGCCAGAAGCTTGGCCATCTACGAGCAGTACTTC. J is TRBJ2-7 and V is TRBV5-3; no clear D. TRBV5-3 is noted as an ORF with a role that remains uncertain. V dropped 0 bases and J dropped 3 bases, with 4 bases sitting between them. This CDR3 has 12 residues.

The V gene is TRBV7-2, the J gene TRBJ2-1; TRBD2 aligns across 9 bases. CDR3 length equals 16 residues. V lost 2 bases to trimming and J lost 8 bases; unmatched junction nucleotides: 10. Germline V gives CDR1 SGHTA, CDR2 FQGNSA. The CDR3 loop reads CASSLYGGGAKDEQFF. CDR3 bases: TGTGCCAGCAGCTTATACGGCGGGGGGGCCAAGGATGAGCAGTTCTTC.

This clone was counted a single time. A read error may account for a junction end that differs from germline. The chain recombines TRBV27 with TRBJ1-2; D gene uncertain. CDR1 and CDR2 from the germline V gene are MNHEY and SMNVEV (reference sequence). The CDR3 has 12 residues. Here the CDR3 DNA reads TGTGCCAGCAGTTTAAGGAGGAGTACGGGCCGCTTC. Protein product: CASSLRRSTGRF.

Remarks on this clone: This same CDR3 is encoded by further DNA sequences in the sample. J is TRBJ1-5 and V is TRBV18; D unresolved. CDR1 and CDR2 (germline): KGHSH, LQKENI. The CDR3 consists of 13 residues. Trimming took 2 bases from V and 0 from J, leaving 2 bases between them. The CDR3 reads CASSPDSNQPQHF. As DNA, the CDR3 is TGTGCCAGCTCACCAGATAGCAATCAGCCCCAGCATTTT.

The chain combines TRBV3-1 (or the pseudogene TRBV3-2) with TRBJ1-2; D unclear. The ends were cut back, 0 bases at V and 4 bases at J, with 15 bases in the middle. The CDR3 spans 16 residues. Looked up from germline, CDR1 is LGHDT and CDR2 is YNNKEL (reference sequence). The chain's CDR3 is CASSQDPGLPSYGYTF. Written as DNA, the CDR3 is TGTGCCAGCAGCCAAGATCCCGGCCTTCCAAGCTATGGCTACACCTTC.

This clone was recorded a few times. The V and J genes are TRBV15 and TRBJ1-4; no reliable D call. CDR3 length equals 12 residues. The germline V gene encodes CDR1 LNHNV and CDR2 YYDKDF (reference sequence). V was clipped by 2 bases and J by 5 bases, with 3 bases between them. CDR3 in DNA: TGTGCCACCAGCAGATTCAATGAAAAACTGTTTTTT. Amino acids: CATSRFNEKLFF.

The chain uses TRBV6-1 and TRBJ2-3; 11 bases agree with TRBD2. Per the germline V gene, CDR1 is MNHNS and CDR2 is SASEGT. The CDR3 runs 17 residues. V trimming: 2 bases; J trimming: 4 bases; junction bases outside the gene matches: 8. The CDR3 is CASSEQPSGRWADTQYF. DNA for the CDR3: TGTGCCAGCAGTGAACAACCTAGCGGGAGGTGGGCAGATACGCAGTATTTT.

The chain uses TRBV15 and TRBJ2-2; D is possibly TRBD2 (7 bases). The CDR3 loop spans 18 amino acids. The ends were cut back, 0 bases at V and 6 bases at J, with 20 bases in the middle. The germline V gene has CDR1 LNHNV and CDR2 YYDKDF (reference sequence). The CDR3 sequence: CATSRDLRGGGDPGELFF. CDR3 sequence (DNA): TGTGCCACCAGCAGAGATCTACGGGGCGGGGGCGATCCCGGGGAGCTGTTTTTT.

The chain is built from TRBV11-2 and TRBJ1-2; 10 bases are a match to TRBD1. Germline V gene data show CDR1 as SGHAT and CDR2 as FQNNGV. This CDR3 comprises 15 residues. With 5 bases clipped from V and 4 bases from J, the junction kept 7 bases outside the gene matches. The CDR3 nucleotides read TGTGCCAGCAGCGCCGGGACAGGGGTGGTCTATGGCTACACCTTC. Protein product: CASSAGTGVVYGYTF.

This chain joins TRBV18 and TRBJ2-7, with a weak D call TRBD2 (5 bases). The CDR3 spans 12 residues. V lost 2 bases and J lost 5, with 7 bases in between. Germline CDR1 and CDR2: KGHSH and LQKENI. In DNA form, the CDR3 reads TGTGCCAGCTCACCAATTAGCGACGAGCAGTACTTC. Amino acids: CASSPISDEQYF. The full variable domain, in which reference TRBV18 and TRBJ2-7 provide the parts outside the CDR3, is NAGVMQNPRHLVRRRGQEARLRCSPMKGHSHVYWYRQLPEEGLKFMVYLQKENIIDESGMPKERFSAEFPKEGPSILRIQQVVRGDSAAYFCASSPISDEQYFGPGTRLTVT.

This chain uses TRBV6-5 with TRBJ1-2; TRBD1 matches 7 bases. The CDR3 is made up of 14 amino acids. Germline CDR1 and CDR2: MNHEY and SVGAGI. V trimming: 5 bases; J trimming: 8 bases; junction bases outside the gene matches: 11. This chain's CDR3 is CASSTRQGSGGYTF. The CDR3 DNA reads as TGTGCCAGCAGTACAAGACAGGGCTCGGGAGGCTACACCTTC.

This clone was detected only a few times. The rearrangement uses TRBV5-1 and TRBJ1-1; D not certain. This CDR3 spans 14 amino acids. Trimming removed 4 bases from V and 2 bases from J, with 12 bases in between. CDR1 is SGHRS and CDR2 is YFSETQ in the germline V gene. CDR3 nucleotide sequence: TGCGCCAGCAGCAGTAACACGAGAAACACTGAAGCTTTCTTT. This sequence encodes CASSSNTRNTEAFF.

V and J are TRBV28 and TRBJ2-3, with TRBD1 identical over 8 bases. V lost 8 bases, J lost 0 bases, and 4 bases stayed unmatched. This CDR3 has 14 residues. The V gene's germline CDR1 is MDHEN and CDR2 SYDVKM. The chain's CDR3 is CASHNRGSTDTQYF. As DNA, the CDR3 is TGTGCCAGCCATAACAGGGGGAGCACAGATACGCAGTATTTT.

The chain joins TRBV7-2 to TRBJ1-4; 10 bases agree with TRBD1. Losses at the gene ends were 2 bases for V and 4 bases for J; bases not matched to a gene: 7. This CDR3 has 17 amino acids. Germline V lookup: CDR1 SGHTA, CDR2 FQGNSA. The DNA of the CDR3 is TGTGCCAGCAGCTTATCGGGACAGGGGCTTGTTAATGAAAAACTGTTTTTT. Translation: CASSLSGQGLVNEKLFF. The whole variable domain, filled in from reference TRBV7-2 and TRBJ1-4, reads GAGVSQSPSNKVTEKGKDVELRCDPISGHTALYWYRQSLGQGLEFLIYFQGNSAPDKSGLPSDRFSAERTGGSVSTLTIQRTQQEDSAVYLCASSLSGQGLVNEKLFFGSGTQLSVL.

The rearrangement joins TRBV21-1 to TRBJ1-1; the table's D call of TRBD1 was not tested on the DNA. TRBV21-1 is described as a pseudogene. The CDR3 consists of 13 residues. CDR3 bases: TGTGCCGGCCGGACAGGGAGGATGTCTGAAGCTTTCTTT. It is translated as CAGRTGRMSEAFF.

V usage is TRBV15 and J usage is TRBJ2-6, with 11 bases fitting TRBD1. This CDR3 comprises 18 residues. The V gene end was trimmed by 2 bases and the J gene end by 3 bases; junction bases not matched to a gene: 6. Germline-derived CDR1 and CDR2 are LNHNV and YYDKDF (reference sequence). Here the CDR3 reads CATSRRRTGGFGANVLTF. CDR3 DNA: TGTGCCACCAGCAGACGTCGGACAGGGGGCTTTGGGGCCAACGTCCTGACTTTC.

The rearrangement links TRBV6-1 to TRBJ2-5, with D possibly TRBD1 on 6 matching bases. The V and J ends lost 3 bases and 5 bases respectively, with 13 bases between them. This CDR3 region has 14 residues. Germline V gives CDR1 MNHNS, CDR2 SASEGT. The CDR3: CASSDNRAGETQYF. The CDR3 DNA reads as TGTGCCAGCAGTGATAACAGGGCCGGGGAGACCCAGTACTTC.

This chain joins TRBV19 and TRBJ2-2; TRBD1 is a possible D gene (5 bases). The CDR3 sequence is 15 residues long. V was pared by 5 bases and J by 0 bases, with 10 bases between. Per germline, CDR1 LNHDA and CDR2 SQIVND (reference sequence). CDR3 sequence: CASSDGAANTGELFF. The CDR3, as DNA: TGTGCCAGTAGTGATGGGGCCGCGAACACCGGGGAGCTGTTTTTT.

The V gene is TRBV6-4, the J gene TRBJ2-3; no firm D call. Germline assignment: CDR1 MRHNA and CDR2 SNTAGT. V shed 0 bases and J shed 0 bases, with 7 bases lying between them. The CDR3 has 15 amino acids. In DNA, the CDR3 is TGTGCCAGCAGTGACTCGATCGGAAGCACAGATACGCAGTATTTT. It specifies CASSDSIGSTDTQYF.

The chain links TRBV7-3 to TRBJ1-2; 12 nucleotides agree with TRBD1. The CDR3 loop spans 22 amino acids. Germline CDR1 is SGHTA and CDR2 is FQGTGA. The CDR3 DNA reads as TGTTCAAGAAACACGCCGCAGCTTAGTTCTCTGGGACAGGGGGCCTTGGGCTATGGCTACACCTTC. Encoded protein: CSRNTPQLSSLGQGALGYGYTF.

V and J are TRBV29-1 and TRBJ1-1; D not resolved. This CDR3 is built from 14 residues. Germline V gene data show CDR1 as SQVTM and CDR2 as ANQGSEA. V lost 5 bases and J 4 bases, leaving 17 bases between the germline ends. DNA for the CDR3: TGCAGCGTTTCACCGGGCCCGGAGGGCACTGAAGCTTTCTTT. The encoded protein is CSVSPGPEGTEAFF.